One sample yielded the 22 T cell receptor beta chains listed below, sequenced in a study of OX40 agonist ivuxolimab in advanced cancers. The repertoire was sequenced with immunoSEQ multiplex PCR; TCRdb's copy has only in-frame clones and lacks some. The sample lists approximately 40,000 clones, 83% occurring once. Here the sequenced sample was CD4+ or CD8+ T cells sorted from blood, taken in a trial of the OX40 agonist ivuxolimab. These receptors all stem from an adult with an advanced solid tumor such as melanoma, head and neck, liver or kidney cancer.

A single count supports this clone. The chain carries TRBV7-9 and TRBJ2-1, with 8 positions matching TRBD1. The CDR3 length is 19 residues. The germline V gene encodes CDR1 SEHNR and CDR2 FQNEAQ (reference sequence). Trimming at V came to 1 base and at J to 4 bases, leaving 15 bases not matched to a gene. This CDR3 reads CASSLVGQGAPSRYNEQFF. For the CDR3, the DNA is TGTGCCAGCAGCTTAGTTGGCCAGGGGGCCCCTTCCAGATACAATGAGCAGTTCTTC.

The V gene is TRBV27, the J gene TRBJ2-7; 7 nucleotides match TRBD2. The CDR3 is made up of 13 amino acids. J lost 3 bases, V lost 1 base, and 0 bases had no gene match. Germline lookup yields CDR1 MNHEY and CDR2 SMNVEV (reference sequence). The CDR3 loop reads CASSLWGGYEQYF. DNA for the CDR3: TGTGCCAGCAGTTTATGGGGGGGCTACGAGCAGTACTTC.

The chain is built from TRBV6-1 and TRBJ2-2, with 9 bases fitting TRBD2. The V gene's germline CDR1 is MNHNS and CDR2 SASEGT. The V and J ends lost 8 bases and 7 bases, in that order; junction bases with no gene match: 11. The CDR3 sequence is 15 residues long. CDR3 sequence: CASEGVAGEGGELFF. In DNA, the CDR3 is TGTGCCAGCGAGGGGGTAGCGGGAGAGGGCGGGGAGCTGTTTTTT.

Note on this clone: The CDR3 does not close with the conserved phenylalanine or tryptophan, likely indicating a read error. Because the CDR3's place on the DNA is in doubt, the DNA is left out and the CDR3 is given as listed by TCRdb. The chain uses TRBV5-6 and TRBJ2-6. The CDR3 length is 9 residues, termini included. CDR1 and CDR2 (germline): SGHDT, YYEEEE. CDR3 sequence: CASSFSYLG.

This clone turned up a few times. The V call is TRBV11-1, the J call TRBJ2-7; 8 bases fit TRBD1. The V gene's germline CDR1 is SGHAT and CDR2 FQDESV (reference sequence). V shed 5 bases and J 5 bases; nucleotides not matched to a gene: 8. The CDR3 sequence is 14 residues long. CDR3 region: CASSPRDRHDEQYF. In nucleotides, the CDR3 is TGTGCCAGCAGCCCACGGGACAGGCACGACGAGCAGTACTTC. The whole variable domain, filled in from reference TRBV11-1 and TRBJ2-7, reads EAEVAQSPRYKITEKSQAVAFWCDPISGHATLYWYRQILGQGPELLVQFQDESVVDDSQLPKDRFSAERLKGVDSTLKIQPAELGDSAMYLCASSPRDRHDEQYFGPGTRLTVT.

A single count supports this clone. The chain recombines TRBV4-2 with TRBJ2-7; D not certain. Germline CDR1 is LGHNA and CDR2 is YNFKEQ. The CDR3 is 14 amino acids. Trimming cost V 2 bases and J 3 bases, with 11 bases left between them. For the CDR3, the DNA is TGTGCCAGCAGCCAATACGTCACGGACTACGAGCAGTACTTC. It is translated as CASSQYVTDYEQYF.

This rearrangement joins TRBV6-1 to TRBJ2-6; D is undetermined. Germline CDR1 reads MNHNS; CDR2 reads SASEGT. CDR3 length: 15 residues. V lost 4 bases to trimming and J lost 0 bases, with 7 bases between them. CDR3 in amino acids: CASSAFDSGANVLTF. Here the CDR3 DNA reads TGTGCCAGCAGTGCCTTCGACTCTGGGGCCAACGTCCTGACTTTC.

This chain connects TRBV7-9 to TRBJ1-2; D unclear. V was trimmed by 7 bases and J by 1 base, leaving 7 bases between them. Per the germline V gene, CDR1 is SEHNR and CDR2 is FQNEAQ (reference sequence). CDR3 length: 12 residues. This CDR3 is CASTGFNYGYTF. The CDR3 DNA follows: TGTGCCAGCACCGGATTTAACTATGGCTACACCTTC.

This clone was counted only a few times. The CDR3 DNA reads as TGTGCCAGCAGCGTAGGGTTAGGCGGGCAGCCCCAGCATTTT. Protein product: CASSVGLGGQPQHF. This chain connects TRBV9 to TRBJ1-5; D gene unclear. This CDR3 has 14 residues. From germline, CDR1 is SGDLS and CDR2 YYNGEE. Trimming stripped 0 bases from V and 7 bases from J, with 11 bases between.

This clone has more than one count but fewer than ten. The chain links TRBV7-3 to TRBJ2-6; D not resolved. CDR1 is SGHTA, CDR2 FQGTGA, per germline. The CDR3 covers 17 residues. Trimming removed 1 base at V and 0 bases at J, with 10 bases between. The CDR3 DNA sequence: TGTGCCAGCAGCTTAATGGCGATGGGCTCTGGGGCCAACGTCCTGACTTTC. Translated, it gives CASSLMAMGSGANVLTF.

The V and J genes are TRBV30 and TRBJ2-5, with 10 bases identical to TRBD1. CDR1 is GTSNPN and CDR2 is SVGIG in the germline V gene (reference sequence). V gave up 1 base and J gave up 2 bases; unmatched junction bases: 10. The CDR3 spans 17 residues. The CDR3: CAWSAPHRDRGQETQYF. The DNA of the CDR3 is TGTGCCTGGAGTGCCCCCCATAGGGACAGGGGTCAAGAGACCCAGTACTTC. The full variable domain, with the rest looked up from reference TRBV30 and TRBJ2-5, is SQTIHQWPATLVQPVGSPLSLECTVEGTSNPNLYWYRQAAGRGLQLLFYSVGIGQISSEVPQNLSASRPQDRQFILSSKKLLLSDSGFYLCAWSAPHRDRGQETQYFGPGTRLLVL.

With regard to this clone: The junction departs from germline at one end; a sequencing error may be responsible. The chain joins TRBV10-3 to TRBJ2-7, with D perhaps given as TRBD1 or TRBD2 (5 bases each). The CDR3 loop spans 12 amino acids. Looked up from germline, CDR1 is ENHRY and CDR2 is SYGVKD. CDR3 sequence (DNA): TGTGCCAGCAGTTACGAGGGGCTCGAGCAGTACTTC. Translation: CASSYEGLEQYF.

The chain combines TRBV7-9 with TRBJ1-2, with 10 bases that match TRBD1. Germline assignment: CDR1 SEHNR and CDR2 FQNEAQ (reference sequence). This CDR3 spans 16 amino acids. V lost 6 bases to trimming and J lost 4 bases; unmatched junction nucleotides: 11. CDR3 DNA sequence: TGTGCCAGCAGAGGGACAGGGGAATCGGGTGGCTATGGCTACACCTTC. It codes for CASRGTGESGGYGYTF.

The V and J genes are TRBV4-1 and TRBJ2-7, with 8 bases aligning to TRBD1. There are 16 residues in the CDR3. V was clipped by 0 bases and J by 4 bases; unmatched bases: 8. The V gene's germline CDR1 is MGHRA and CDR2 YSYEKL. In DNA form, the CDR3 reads TGCGCCAGCAGCCAAGAACCGGGACAGGCGATTTACGAGCAGTACTTC. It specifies CASSQEPGQAIYEQYF.

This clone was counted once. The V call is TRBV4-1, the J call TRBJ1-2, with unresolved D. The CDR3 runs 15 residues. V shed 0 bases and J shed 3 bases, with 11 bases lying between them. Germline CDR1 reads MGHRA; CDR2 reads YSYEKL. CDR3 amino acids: CASSQDRRLDYGYTF. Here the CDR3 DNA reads TGCGCCAGCAGCCAAGATCGGAGACTTGACTATGGCTACACCTTC.

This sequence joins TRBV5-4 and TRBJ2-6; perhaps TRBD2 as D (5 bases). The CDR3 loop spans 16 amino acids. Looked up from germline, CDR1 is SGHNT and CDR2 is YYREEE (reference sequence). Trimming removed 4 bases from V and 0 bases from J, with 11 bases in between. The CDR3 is CASSNGVSSGANVLTF. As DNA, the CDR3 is TGTGCCAGCAGCAACGGGGTTTCCTCTGGGGCCAACGTCCTGACTTTC.

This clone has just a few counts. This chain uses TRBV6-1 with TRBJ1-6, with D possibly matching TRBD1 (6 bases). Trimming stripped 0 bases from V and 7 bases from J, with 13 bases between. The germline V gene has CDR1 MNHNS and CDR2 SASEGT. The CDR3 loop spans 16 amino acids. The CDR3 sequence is CASSEAIGGGNSPLHF. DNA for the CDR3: TGTGCCAGCAGTGAAGCGATAGGGGGAGGGAATTCACCCCTCCACTTT.

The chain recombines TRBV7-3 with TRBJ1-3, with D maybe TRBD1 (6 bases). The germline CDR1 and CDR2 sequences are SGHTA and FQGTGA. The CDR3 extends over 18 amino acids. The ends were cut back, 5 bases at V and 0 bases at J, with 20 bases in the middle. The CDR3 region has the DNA TGTGCCAGCAGCCAGGGGACGGTAGGACAATTCTCTGGAAACACCATATATTTT. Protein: CASSQGTVGQFSGNTIYF.

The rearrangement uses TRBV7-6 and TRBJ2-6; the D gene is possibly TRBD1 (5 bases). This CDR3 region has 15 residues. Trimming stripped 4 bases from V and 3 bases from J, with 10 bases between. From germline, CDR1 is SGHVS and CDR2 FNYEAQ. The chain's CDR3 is CASSSQGFGANVLTF. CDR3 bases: TGTGCCAGCAGCTCTCAGGGTTTTGGGGCCAACGTCCTGACTTTC.

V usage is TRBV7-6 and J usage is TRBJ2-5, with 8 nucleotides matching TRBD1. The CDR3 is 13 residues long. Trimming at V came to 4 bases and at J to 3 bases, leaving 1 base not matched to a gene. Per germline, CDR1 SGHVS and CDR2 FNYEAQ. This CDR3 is CASSSGQEETQYF. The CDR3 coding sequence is TGTGCCAGCAGCTCGGGACAGGAAGAGACCCAGTACTTC. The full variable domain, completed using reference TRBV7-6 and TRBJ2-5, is GAGVSQSPRYKVTKRGQDVALRCDPISGHVSLYWYRQALGQGPEFLTYFNYEAQQDKSGLPNDRFSAERPEGSISTLTIQRTEQRDSAMYRCASSSGQEETQYFGPGTRLLVL.

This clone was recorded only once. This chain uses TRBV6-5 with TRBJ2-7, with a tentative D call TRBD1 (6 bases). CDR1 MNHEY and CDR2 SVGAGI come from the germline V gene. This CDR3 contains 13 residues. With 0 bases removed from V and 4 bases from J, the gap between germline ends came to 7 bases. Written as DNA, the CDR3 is TGTGCCAGCAGTTACTCGACAGGTTACGAGCAGTACTTC. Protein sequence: CASSYSTGYEQYF.

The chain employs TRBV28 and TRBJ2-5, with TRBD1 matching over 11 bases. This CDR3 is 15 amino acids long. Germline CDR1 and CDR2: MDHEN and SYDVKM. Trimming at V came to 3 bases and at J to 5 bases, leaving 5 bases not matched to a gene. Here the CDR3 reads CASSLRTGGKETQYF. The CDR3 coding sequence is TGTGCCAGCAGTTTGAGGACAGGGGGCAAGGAGACCCAGTACTTC.